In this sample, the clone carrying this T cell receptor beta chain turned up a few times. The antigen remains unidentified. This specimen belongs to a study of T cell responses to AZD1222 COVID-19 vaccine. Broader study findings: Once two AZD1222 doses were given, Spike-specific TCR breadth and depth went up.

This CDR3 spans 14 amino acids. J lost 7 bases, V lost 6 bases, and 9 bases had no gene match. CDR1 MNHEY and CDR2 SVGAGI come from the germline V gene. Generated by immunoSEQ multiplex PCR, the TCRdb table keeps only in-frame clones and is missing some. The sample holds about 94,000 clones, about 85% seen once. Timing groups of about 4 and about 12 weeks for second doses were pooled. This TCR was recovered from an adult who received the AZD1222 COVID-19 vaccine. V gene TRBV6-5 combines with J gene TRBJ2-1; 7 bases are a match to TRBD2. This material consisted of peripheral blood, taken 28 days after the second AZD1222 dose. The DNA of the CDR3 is TGTGCCAGCAGACTACCGGGACTACTAAATGAGCAGTTCTTC. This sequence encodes CASRLPGLLNEQFF.